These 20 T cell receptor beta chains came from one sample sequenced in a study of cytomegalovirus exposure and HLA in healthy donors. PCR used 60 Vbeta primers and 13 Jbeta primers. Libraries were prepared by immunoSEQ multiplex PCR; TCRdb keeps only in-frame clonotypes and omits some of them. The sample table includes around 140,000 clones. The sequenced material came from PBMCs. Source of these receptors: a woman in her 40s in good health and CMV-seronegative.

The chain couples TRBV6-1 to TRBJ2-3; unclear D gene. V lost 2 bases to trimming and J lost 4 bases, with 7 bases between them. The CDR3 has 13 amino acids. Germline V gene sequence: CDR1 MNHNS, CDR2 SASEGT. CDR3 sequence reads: CASSEYSPDTQYF. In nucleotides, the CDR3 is TGTGCCAGCAGTGAATACAGCCCAGATACGCAGTATTTT.

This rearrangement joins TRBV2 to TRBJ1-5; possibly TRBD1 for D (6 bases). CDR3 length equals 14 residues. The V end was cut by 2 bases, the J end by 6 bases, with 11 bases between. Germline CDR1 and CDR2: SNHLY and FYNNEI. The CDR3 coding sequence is TGTGCCAGCAGTGAATACAGGGTAGGTCAGCCCCAGCATTTT. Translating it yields CASSEYRVGQPQHF.

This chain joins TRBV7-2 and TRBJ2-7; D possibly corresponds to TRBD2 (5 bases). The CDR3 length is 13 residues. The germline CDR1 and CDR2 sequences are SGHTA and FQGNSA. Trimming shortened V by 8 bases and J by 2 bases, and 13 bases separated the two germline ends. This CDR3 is CASARQRTYEQYF. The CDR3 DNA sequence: TGTGCCAGCGCTAGGCAGCGGACCTACGAGCAGTACTTC.

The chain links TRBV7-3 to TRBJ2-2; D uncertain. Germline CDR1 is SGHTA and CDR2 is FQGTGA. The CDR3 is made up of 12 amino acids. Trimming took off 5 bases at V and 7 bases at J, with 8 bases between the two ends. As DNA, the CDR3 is TGTGCCAGCAGCCCCGAGGTCGGGGAGCTGTTTTTT. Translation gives CASSPEVGELFF. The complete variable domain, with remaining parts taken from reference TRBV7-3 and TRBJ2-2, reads GAGVSQTPSNKVTEKGKYVELRCDPISGHTALYWYRQSLGQGPEFLIYFQGTGAADDSGLPNDRFFAVRPEGSVSTLKIQRTERGDSAVYLCASSPEVGELFFGEGSRLTVL.

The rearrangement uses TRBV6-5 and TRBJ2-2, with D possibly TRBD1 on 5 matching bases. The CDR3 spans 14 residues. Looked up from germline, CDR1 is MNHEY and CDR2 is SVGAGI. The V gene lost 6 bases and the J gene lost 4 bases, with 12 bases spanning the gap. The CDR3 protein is CASRRPGPTGELFF. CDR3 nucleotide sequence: TGTGCCAGCAGACGTCCAGGGCCCACCGGGGAGCTGTTTTTT.

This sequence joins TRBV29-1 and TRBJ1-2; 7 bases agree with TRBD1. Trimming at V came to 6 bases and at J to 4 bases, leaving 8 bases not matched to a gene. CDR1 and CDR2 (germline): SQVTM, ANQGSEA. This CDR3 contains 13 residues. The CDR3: CSVTGNLVYGYTF. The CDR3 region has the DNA TGCAGCGTGACAGGGAATTTAGTCTATGGCTACACCTTC.

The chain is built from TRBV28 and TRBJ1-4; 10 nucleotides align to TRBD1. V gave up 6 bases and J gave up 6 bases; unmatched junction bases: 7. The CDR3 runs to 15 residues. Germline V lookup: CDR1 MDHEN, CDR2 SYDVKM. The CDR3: CASSSTGGAYEKLFF. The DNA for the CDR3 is TGTGCCAGCAGCTCGACAGGGGGCGCGTATGAAAAACTGTTTTTT.

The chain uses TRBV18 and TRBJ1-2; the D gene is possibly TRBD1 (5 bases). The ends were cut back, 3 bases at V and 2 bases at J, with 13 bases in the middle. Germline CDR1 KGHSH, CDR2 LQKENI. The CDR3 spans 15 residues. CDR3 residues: CASSPMLTENYGYTF. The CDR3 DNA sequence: TGTGCCAGCTCACCGATGTTGACAGAGAACTATGGCTACACCTTC.

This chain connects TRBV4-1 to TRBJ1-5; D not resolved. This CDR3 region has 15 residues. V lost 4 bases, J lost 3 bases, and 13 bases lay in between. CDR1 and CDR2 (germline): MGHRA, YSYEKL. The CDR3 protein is CASSRGSDHNQPQHF. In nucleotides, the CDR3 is TGCGCCAGCAGCCGAGGATCAGATCACAATCAGCCCCAGCATTTT.

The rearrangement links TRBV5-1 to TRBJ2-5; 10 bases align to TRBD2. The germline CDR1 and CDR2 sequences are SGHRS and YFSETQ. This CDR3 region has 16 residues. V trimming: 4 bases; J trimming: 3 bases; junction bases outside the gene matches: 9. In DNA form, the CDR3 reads TGCGCCAGCAGCCTTGGCCCCCTAGCGGGGGAAGAGACCCAGTACTTC. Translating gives CASSLGPLAGEETQYF.

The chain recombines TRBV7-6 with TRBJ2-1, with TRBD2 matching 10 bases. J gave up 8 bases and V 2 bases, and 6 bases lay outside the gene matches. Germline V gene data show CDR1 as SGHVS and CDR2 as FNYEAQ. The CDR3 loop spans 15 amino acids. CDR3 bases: TGTGCCAGCAGCTTACAAGCGGGGGGGCCCGATGAGCAGTTCTTC. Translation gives CASSLQAGGPDEQFF.

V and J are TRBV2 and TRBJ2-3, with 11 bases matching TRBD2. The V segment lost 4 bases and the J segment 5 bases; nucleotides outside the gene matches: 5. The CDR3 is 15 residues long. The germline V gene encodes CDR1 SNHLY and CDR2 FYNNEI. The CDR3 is CASSALAGGGDTQYF. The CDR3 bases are TGTGCCAGCAGTGCTCTAGCGGGGGGAGGAGATACGCAGTATTTT.

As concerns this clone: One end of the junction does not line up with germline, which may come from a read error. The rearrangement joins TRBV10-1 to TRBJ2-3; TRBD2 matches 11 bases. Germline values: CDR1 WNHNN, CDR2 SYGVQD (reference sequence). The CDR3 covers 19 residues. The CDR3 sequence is CAGSESRGSGGGSTDTQYF. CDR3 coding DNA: TGCGCCGGCAGTGAGTCGAGAGGTAGCGGGGGGGGAAGCACAGATACGCAGTATTTT.

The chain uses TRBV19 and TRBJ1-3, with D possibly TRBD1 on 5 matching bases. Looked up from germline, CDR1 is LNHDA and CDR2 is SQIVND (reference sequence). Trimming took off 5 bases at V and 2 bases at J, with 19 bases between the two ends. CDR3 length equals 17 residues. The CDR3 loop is CASSPLVGTQAGNTIYF. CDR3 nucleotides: TGTGCCAGTAGTCCGCTGGTTGGCACACAGGCTGGAAACACCATATATTTT.

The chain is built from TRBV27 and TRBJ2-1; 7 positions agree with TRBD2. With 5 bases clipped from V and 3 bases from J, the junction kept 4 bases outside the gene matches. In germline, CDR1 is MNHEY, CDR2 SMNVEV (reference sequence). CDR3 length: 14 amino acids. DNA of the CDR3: TGTGCCAGCAGTCCCGGGGGGAACTACAATGAGCAGTTCTTC. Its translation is CASSPGGNYNEQFF.

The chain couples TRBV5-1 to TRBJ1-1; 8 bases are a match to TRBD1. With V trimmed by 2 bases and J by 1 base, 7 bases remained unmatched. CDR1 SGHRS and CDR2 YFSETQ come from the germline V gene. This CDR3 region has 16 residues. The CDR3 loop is CASSLEGQAQNTEAFF. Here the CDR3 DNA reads TGCGCCAGCAGCTTAGAGGGACAGGCCCAGAACACTGAAGCTTTCTTT.

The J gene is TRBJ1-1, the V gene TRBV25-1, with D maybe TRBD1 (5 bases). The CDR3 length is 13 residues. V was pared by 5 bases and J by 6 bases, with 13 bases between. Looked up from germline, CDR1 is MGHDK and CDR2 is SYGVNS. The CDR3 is CASSHGGYPEAFF. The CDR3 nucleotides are TGTGCCAGCAGTCACGGGGGGTACCCTGAAGCTTTCTTT.

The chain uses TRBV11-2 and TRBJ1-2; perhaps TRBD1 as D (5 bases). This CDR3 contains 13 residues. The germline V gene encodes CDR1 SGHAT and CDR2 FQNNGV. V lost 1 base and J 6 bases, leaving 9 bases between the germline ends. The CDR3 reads CASSLVLRDGYTF. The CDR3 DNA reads TGTGCCAGCAGCTTAGTTCTCAGGGATGGCTACACCTTC.

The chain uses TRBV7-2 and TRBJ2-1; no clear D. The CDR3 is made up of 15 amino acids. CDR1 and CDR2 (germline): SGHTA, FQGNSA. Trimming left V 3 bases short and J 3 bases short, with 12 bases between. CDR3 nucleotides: TGTGCCAGCAGCTTGAGTCCAGGCAACTACAATGAGCAGTTCTTC. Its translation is CASSLSPGNYNEQFF.

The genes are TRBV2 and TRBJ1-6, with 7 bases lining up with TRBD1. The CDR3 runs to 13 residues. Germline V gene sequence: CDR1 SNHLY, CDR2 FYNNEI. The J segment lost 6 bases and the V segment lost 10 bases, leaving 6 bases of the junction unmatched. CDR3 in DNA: TGTGCCACCAGGACAGGAATTAATTCACCCCTCCACTTT. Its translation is CATRTGINSPLHF.